This entry lists 18 T cell receptor beta chains sequenced from one sample in a study of CD8 T cells in ankylosing spondylitis (dated by TCRdb to about 2017). Receptors were amplified or captured by 5' RACE. The listed sequencing device is Illumina HiSeq 2500. The raw public data were reprocessed by TCRdb itself: fastp quality trimming at Q25, MiXCR clonotype calling, in-frame beta chains only. Rows merge per CDR3 protein into single entries with the most common DNA and genes. This sample has 150,000 to 200,000 distinct CDR3 sequences in its table, and 15% to 20% of those were observed once. The ten top clones hold 4.3% of the sample. The sequenced sample consisted of blood, either unsorted or a sorted T cell fraction (not recorded which). The receptors stem from a male donor aged 5-29 years with ankylosing spondylitis or in good health (not recorded which). Donor details come from another sample of the same person, matched by shared clones.

This clonotype appeared many times. The chain carries TRBV25-1 and TRBJ2-1; tentatively, D is TRBD1 or TRBD2 (5 bases each). CDR3 length: 14 amino acids. CDR1 and CDR2 (germline): MGHDK, SYGVNS. The ends were cut back, 4 bases at V and 7 bases at J, with 14 bases in the middle. The CDR3 coding sequence is TGTGCCAGCAGTGGGGTGGGGGTGGGGAATGAGCAGTTCTTC. Translating it yields CASSGVGVGNEQFF.

This clonotype was observed at least ten times. This chain joins TRBV7-8 and TRBJ2-4, with TRBD2 identical over 7 bases. The CDR3 totals 14 residues. V lost 5 bases to trimming and J lost 6 bases; unmatched junction nucleotides: 7. Per the germline V gene, CDR1 is SGHVS and CDR2 is FQNEAQ. CDR3: CASSTPSGGNIQYF. CDR3 nucleotides: TGTGCCAGCAGCACCCCTAGCGGAGGAAACATTCAGTACTTC.

The rearrangement uses TRBV12-5 and TRBJ1-6; 11 positions match TRBD1. J was trimmed by 8 bases and V by 5 bases; bases with no gene match: 11. Germline CDR1 and CDR2: LGHNT and FRNRAP. CDR3 length: 17 residues. This CDR3 is CASGPRDRGLIHSPLHF. CDR3 in DNA: TGTGCTAGTGGTCCCCGGGACAGGGGGTTAATTCATTCACCCCTCCACTTT. The full variable domain, in which reference TRBV12-5 and TRBJ1-6 provide the parts outside the CDR3, is DARVTQTPRHKVTEMGQEVTMRCQPILGHNTVFWYRQTMMQGLELLAYFRNRAPLDDSGMPKDRFSAEMPDATLATLKIQPSEPRDSAVYFCASGPRDRGLIHSPLHFGNGTRLTVT.

This clonotype was observed once. The genes are TRBV7-2 and TRBJ2-7; D may be TRBD2 (7 bases). With 0 bases removed from V and 2 bases from J, the gap between germline ends came to 17 bases. The germline V gene encodes CDR1 SGHTA and CDR2 FQGNSA. The CDR3 sequence is 17 residues long. CDR3 sequence reads: CASSLAIHGGATYEQYF. The CDR3 DNA is TGTGCCAGCAGCTTAGCCATTCATGGGGGGGCGACCTACGAGCAGTACTTC.

This clonotype was recorded many times. J is TRBJ2-7 and V is TRBV15; possibly TRBD2 for D (6 bases). Germline CDR1 LNHNV, CDR2 YYDKDF (reference sequence). V lost 0 bases and J 2 bases, leaving 20 bases between the germline ends. This CDR3 has 18 amino acids. CDR3 residues: CATSREGIGAGSTYEQYF. CDR3 bases: TGTGCCACCAGCAGAGAAGGAATTGGAGCGGGCTCCACCTACGAGCAGTACTTC.

This clonotype was counted at least ten times. The chain has TRBV19 and TRBJ2-7; 8 bases are a match to TRBD1. Trimming removed 3 bases from V and 1 base from J; junction bases left unmatched: 2. The CDR3 has 14 residues. From germline, CDR1 is LNHDA and CDR2 SQIVND (reference sequence). The CDR3 loop is CASSMTGASYEQYV. As DNA, the CDR3 is TGTGCCAGTAGTATGACAGGGGCTTCCTACGAGCAGTACGTC.

This clonotype has ten or more counts. V gene TRBV19 combines with J gene TRBJ2-1; D is ambiguous. CDR1 is LNHDA and CDR2 is SQIVND in the germline V gene (reference sequence). The CDR3 is 16 amino acids. The V gene lost 1 base and the J gene lost 5 bases, with 15 bases spanning the gap. CDR3 coding DNA: TGTGCCAGTAGTATAGTAGGGCTGCGGAGCCACAATGAGCAGTTCTTC. This translates into CASSIVGLRSHNEQFF.

This clonotype has ten or more counts. This chain connects TRBV20-1 to TRBJ2-4; perhaps TRBD1 as D (5 bases). Germline assignment: CDR1 DFQATT and CDR2 SNEGSKA (reference sequence). This CDR3 has 14 amino acids. Trimming left V 5 bases short and J 0 bases short, with 11 bases between. CDR3 bases: TGCAGTGCTCCAAGACAGCAAGCCAAAAACATTCAGTACTTC. This encodes CSAPRQQAKNIQYF.

The table lists this clonotype with many counts. This chain links TRBV7-2 with TRBJ2-1; 9 bases are a match to TRBD1. The V segment lost 5 bases and the J segment 1 base; nucleotides outside the gene matches: 15. CDR3 length: 19 residues. Germline values: CDR1 SGHTA, CDR2 FQGNSA. Written as DNA, the CDR3 is TGTGCCAGCAGCCAGGGACAGGGCTTGATCGGACCATCCTACAATGAGCAGTTCTTC. Translation: CASSQGQGLIGPSYNEQFF.

At least ten counts were recorded for this clonotype. This chain connects TRBV5-5 to TRBJ2-2; 16 bases are shared with TRBD2. Per the germline V gene, CDR1 is SGHKS and CDR2 is YYEKEE (reference sequence). The V and J ends lost 4 bases and 7 bases, in that order; junction bases with no gene match: 19. This CDR3 is built from 21 residues. CDR3: CASSPTVTGTSGRAVVGELFF. In DNA, the CDR3 is TGTGCCAGCAGCCCGACTGTAACCGGGACTAGCGGGAGGGCCGTGGTCGGGGAGCTGTTTTTT.

This clonotype occurred a few times. The V gene is TRBV29-1, the J gene TRBJ2-7; D is perhaps TRBD1 or TRBD2 (5 bases each). This CDR3 spans 10 amino acids. Germline-derived CDR1 and CDR2 are SQVTM and ANQGSEA. CDR3 sequence (DNA): TGCAGCGTTCCCAGCCGGGACCGGCAGGTC. Its protein is CSVPSRDRQV.

This clonotype was observed at least ten times. This sequence joins TRBV10-3 and TRBJ2-5; D gene unclear. Trimming left V 1 base short and J 5 bases short, with 8 bases between. There are 13 residues in the CDR3. Germline loops: CDR1 ENHRY, CDR2 SYGVKD. The CDR3 DNA is TGTGCCATCAGTGAGTTAAGAATGGAGACCCAGTACTTC. This encodes CAISELRMETQYF.

The rearrangement links TRBV20-1 to TRBJ2-3; tentatively, D is TRBD2 (5 bases). The CDR3 sequence is 13 residues long. V lost 2 bases and J 6 bases, leaving 12 bases between the germline ends. Germline V gives CDR1 DFQATT, CDR2 SNEGSKA (reference sequence). The DNA for the CDR3 is TGCAGTGCTAGAAGGGCTAGCCAGGATACGCAGTATTTT. This gives the protein CSARRASQDTQYF.

This clonotype occurred many times. This chain links TRBV7-8 with TRBJ2-1; 9 nucleotides line up with TRBD2. J gave up 4 bases and V 4 bases, and 11 bases lay outside the gene matches. CDR1 SGHVS and CDR2 FQNEAQ come from the germline V gene. This CDR3 comprises 17 residues. CDR3: CASSSLAGDGAYNEQFF. CDR3 sequence (DNA): TGTGCCAGCAGCTCCTTAGCGGGAGACGGGGCTTACAATGAGCAGTTCTTC.

This clonotype was seen many times. The chain uses TRBV3-1 and TRBJ2-6; weak D call: TRBD1 (5 bases). The CDR3 has 17 amino acids. V was clipped by 2 bases and J by 3 bases, with 14 bases between them. The germline V gene has CDR1 LGHDT and CDR2 YNNKEL (reference sequence). CDR3 amino acids: CASSQPQGLSGANVLTF. The CDR3 nucleotides are TGTGCCAGCAGCCAACCTCAGGGTCTTAGTGGGGCCAACGTCCTGACTTTC.

This clonotype was seen just once. The chain links TRBV10-3 to TRBJ2-2; unclear D gene. V lost 8 bases and J 0 bases, leaving 7 bases between the germline ends. Germline CDR1 ENHRY, CDR2 SYGVKD. There are 13 residues in the CDR3. CDR3 nucleotide sequence: TGTGCCATCTTGTATGCGAACACCGGGGAGCTGTTTTTT. Translated, it gives CAILYANTGELFF.

This clonotype has ten or more counts. V and J are TRBV12-3 or TRBV12-4 and TRBJ2-3; TRBD2 is a possible D gene (6 bases). The CDR3 extends over 14 amino acids. Trimming cost V 5 bases and J 2 bases, with 11 bases left between them. The CDR3 region has the DNA TGTGCCAGCAGTAGGGACTCTTACACAGATACGCAGTATTTT. Its protein is CASSRDSYTDTQYF.

This clonotype was detected ten times or more. CDR3 coding DNA: TGTGCCAGCTCACCACCTCTACTAGCGGGAGAAGGGAATGAGCAGTTCTTC. The encoded protein is CASSPPLLAGEGNEQFF. The chain uses TRBV18 and TRBJ2-1; TRBD2 aligns across 11 bases. The V gene end was trimmed by 0 bases and the J gene end by 7 bases; junction bases not matched to a gene: 8. This CDR3 region has 17 residues. The germline V gene encodes CDR1 KGHSH and CDR2 LQKENI.